One sample yielded the 22 T cell receptor beta chains listed below, sequenced in a study of T cell changes during pregnancy in multiple sclerosis. The table came from immunoSEQ multiplex PCR; TCRdb's copy has only in-frame clones and leaves some out. This table holds about 99,000 clones, roughly nine tenths found once. Here the sequenced sample was peripheral blood, taken after pregnancy. These TCRs come from a female donor with multiple sclerosis, enrolled in a pregnancy study.

The chain combines TRBV4-3 with TRBJ1-2; 8 bases match TRBD1. Losses at the gene ends were 0 bases for V and 9 bases for J; bases not matched to a gene: 12. The CDR3 is 16 residues long. Germline loops: CDR1 LGHNA, CDR2 YSLEER. This CDR3 is CASSQDLRPTGGSYTF. The CDR3 nucleotides read TGCGCCAGCAGCCAAGATCTCAGGCCTACAGGGGGAAGCTACACCTTC.

V usage is TRBV30 and J usage is TRBJ2-3; D is possibly TRBD2 (5 bases). CDR3 length: 17 amino acids. Trimming took off 0 bases at V and 1 base at J, with 17 bases between the two ends. The V gene's germline CDR1 is GTSNPN and CDR2 SVGIG (reference sequence). The CDR3 is CAWSVQRVSVGTDTQYF. The CDR3, as DNA: TGTGCCTGGAGTGTACAGAGGGTCAGCGTTGGCACAGATACGCAGTATTTT.

The chain carries TRBV30 and TRBJ1-5; 9 positions agree with TRBD1. Germline V gene sequence: CDR1 GTSNPN, CDR2 SVGIG (reference sequence). The CDR3 is 13 residues long. The V segment lost 0 bases and the J segment 7 bases; nucleotides outside the gene matches: 1. The CDR3 coding sequence is TGTGCCTGGAGTGTACAGGGGGCACAGCCCCAGCATTTT. This sequence encodes CAWSVQGAQPQHF.

This chain joins TRBV28 and TRBJ2-3; weak D call: TRBD1 (6 bases). Trimming stripped 7 bases from V and 0 bases from J, with 20 bases between. The CDR3 contains 17 residues. Germline values: CDR1 MDHEN, CDR2 SYDVKM. In nucleotides, the CDR3 is TGTGCCAGCAAGCGAAACAGGGTCCCTTGGAGCACAGATACGCAGTATTTT. It specifies CASKRNRVPWSTDTQYF.

In its sample, this clone was seen a few times. The rearrangement links TRBV7-2 to TRBJ2-1; 7 nucleotides align to TRBD2. The V gene end was trimmed by 5 bases and the J gene end by 0 bases; junction bases not matched to a gene: 7. Germline CDR1 reads SGHTA; CDR2 reads FQGNSA. This CDR3 contains 16 residues. The DNA for the CDR3 is TGTGCCAGCAGCGCCCCCCTAGCGGTCTCCTACAATGAGCAGTTCTTC. The encoded protein is CASSAPLAVSYNEQFF.

This sequence joins TRBV19 and TRBJ2-1, with D maybe TRBD2 (5 bases). Looked up from germline, CDR1 is LNHDA and CDR2 is SQIVND (reference sequence). The CDR3 totals 13 residues. V dropped 6 bases and J dropped 7 bases, with 13 bases sitting between them. The CDR3 sequence is CASSSSTMNEQFF. CDR3 nucleotides: TGTGCCAGTAGCTCCTCGACTATGAATGAGCAGTTCTTC.

The chain has TRBV2 and TRBJ1-1; D perhaps matches TRBD1 (6 bases). Looked up from germline, CDR1 is SNHLY and CDR2 is FYNNEI. With 5 bases removed from V and 6 bases from J, the gap between germline ends came to 13 bases. This CDR3 has 13 amino acids. The CDR3: CASSLRGNPEAFF. The CDR3 DNA reads as TGTGCCAGCAGTCTCAGGGGAAACCCTGAAGCTTTCTTT.

The V call is TRBV19, the J call TRBJ2-3; the match to TRBD2 covers 12 bases. After removal of 6 bases from V and 6 bases from J, the junction contained 4 bases not matched to a gene. Germline CDR1 LNHDA, CDR2 SQIVND (reference sequence). This CDR3 spans 14 amino acids. The CDR3 sequence: CASRLAGGLDTQYF. In DNA, the CDR3 is TGTGCCAGTAGACTAGCGGGGGGCCTCGATACGCAGTATTTT.

This clone occurred once. This chain connects TRBV19 to TRBJ1-1, with 8 bases fitting TRBD1. CDR1 is LNHDA, CDR2 SQIVND, per germline (reference sequence). The V gene end was trimmed by 5 bases and the J gene end by 0 bases; junction bases not matched to a gene: 5. The CDR3 totals 15 residues. The CDR3 is CASSLGQGMNTEAFF. Written as DNA, the CDR3 is TGTGCCAGTAGTTTAGGACAGGGAATGAACACTGAAGCTTTCTTT.

The J gene is TRBJ2-7, the V gene TRBV4-3; 7 bases are shared with TRBD1. The V and J ends lost 4 bases and 5 bases, in that order; junction bases with no gene match: 8. The V gene's germline CDR1 is LGHNA and CDR2 YSLEER. The CDR3 sequence is 14 residues long. DNA of the CDR3: TGCGCCAGCAGCCGCCGACAGGGATACGACGAGCAGTACTTC. It specifies CASSRRQGYDEQYF.

The V and J genes are TRBV6-1 and TRBJ2-7, with 7 positions matching TRBD1. The CDR3 runs 12 residues. CDR1 is MNHNS and CDR2 is SASEGT in the germline V gene. The V segment lost 6 bases and the J segment 5 bases; nucleotides outside the gene matches: 4. In DNA form, the CDR3 reads TGTGCCAGCAGATCCACAGGGGACGAGCAGTACTTC. This gives the protein CASRSTGDEQYF.

The rearrangement links TRBV29-1 to TRBJ2-1; no clear D gene. V was clipped by 5 bases and J by 1 base, with 12 bases between them. CDR3 length: 14 amino acids. Germline V gene lookup returns CDR1 SQVTM and CDR2 ANQGSEA. CDR3 sequence: CSVRLSESYNEQFF. Written as DNA, the CDR3 is TGCAGCGTTCGGTTGAGTGAGTCCTACAATGAGCAGTTCTTC.

As regards this clone: The same CDR3 can be traced to other DNA sequences in this sample. The V gene is TRBV27, the J gene TRBJ2-7; TRBD2 aligns across 13 bases. CDR1 MNHEY and CDR2 SMNVEV come from the germline V gene (reference sequence). This CDR3 has 14 residues. J lost 3 bases, V lost 4 bases, and 0 bases had no gene match. CDR3 nucleotide sequence: TGTGCCAGCAGTTGGACTAGCGGGAGCTACGAGCAGTACTTC. Amino acid sequence: CASSWTSGSYEQYF.

The CDR3 sequence is CASSAETGLNQPQHF. In nucleotides, the CDR3 is TGTGCCAGCAGTGCTGAAACAGGGCTAAATCAGCCCCAGCATTTT. The chain employs TRBV2 and TRBJ1-5, with TRBD1 as a possible D gene (6 bases). Trimming left V 4 bases short and J 4 bases short, with 14 bases between. Per the germline V gene, CDR1 is SNHLY and CDR2 is FYNNEI. The CDR3 runs to 15 residues.

V is TRBV6-1 and J is TRBJ1-4; TRBD1 matches at 9 bases. Germline lookup yields CDR1 MNHNS and CDR2 SASEGT. The trim removed 3 bases at V and 8 bases at J, leaving 13 bases unmatched. The CDR3 has 17 residues. DNA for the CDR3: TGTGCCAGCAGTGAGGGACAGGGCCTCCGTGGGACCGAAAAACTGTTTTTT. It specifies CASSEGQGLRGTEKLFF.

The chain has TRBV10-3 and TRBJ2-1; D may be TRBD2 (6 bases). With 3 bases removed from V and 2 bases from J, the gap between germline ends came to 11 bases. Per the germline V gene, CDR1 is ENHRY and CDR2 is SYGVKD. The length of the CDR3 is 15 residues. The CDR3 loop is CAISDRGRPYNEQFF. Here the CDR3 DNA reads TGTGCCATCAGTGATCGGGGGAGACCCTACAATGAGCAGTTCTTC.

The chain has TRBV28 and TRBJ1-5, with 10 bases identical to TRBD1. CDR3 length equals 16 residues. The germline gives CDR1 MDHEN, CDR2 SYDVKM. Trimming cost V 6 bases and J 3 bases; bases outside gene matches: 8. Here the CDR3 reads CASRSGTGETNQPQHF. DNA of the CDR3: TGTGCCAGCAGATCCGGGACAGGGGAGACCAATCAGCCCCAGCATTTT.

This clone has just a few counts. The rearrangement uses TRBV10-3 and TRBJ1-6; 11 bases map to TRBD1. The V gene's germline CDR1 is ENHRY and CDR2 SYGVKD. V shed 3 bases and J 10 bases; nucleotides not matched to a gene: 5. The CDR3 has 15 residues. For the CDR3, the DNA is TGTGCCATCAGTGAAGGGACAGGGGGATACTCACCCCTCCACTTT. Translation gives CAISEGTGGYSPLHF.

This clone showed up just a few times. V is TRBV29-1 and J is TRBJ1-1; D not certain. This CDR3 has 12 residues. Trimming stripped 4 bases from V and 2 bases from J, with 8 bases between. From germline, CDR1 is SQVTM and CDR2 ANQGSEA. The CDR3 sequence is CSVGTSNTEAFF. The CDR3 DNA reads as TGCAGCGTTGGAACAAGTAACACTGAAGCTTTCTTT.

The sample holds one count of this clone. This chain uses TRBV4-3 with TRBJ1-6; D may be TRBD1 (5 bases). CDR3 length: 15 residues. Germline V gene data show CDR1 as LGHNA and CDR2 as YSLEER. Trimming left V 1 base short and J 8 bases short, with 12 bases between. DNA of the CDR3: TGCGCCAGCAGCCAAGGAGGCAGGGTGGATTCACCCCTCCACTTT. It is translated as CASSQGGRVDSPLHF.

This chain joins TRBV6-1 and TRBJ1-2; D perhaps matches TRBD1 (5 bases). CDR1 and CDR2 from the germline V gene are MNHNS and SASEGT. The CDR3 is 13 amino acids. V was pared by 6 bases and J by 0 bases, with 8 bases between. CDR3 sequence (DNA): TGTGCCAGCAGGGGGGGGGCTAACTATGGCTACACCTTC. This sequence encodes CASRGGANYGYTF.

The V and J genes are TRBV27 and TRBJ2-3; D is unresolved. V was shortened by 4 bases and J by 4 bases, with 12 bases between the two germline ends. The CDR3 consists of 14 residues. Looked up from germline, CDR1 is MNHEY and CDR2 is SMNVEV (reference sequence). The CDR3 DNA is TGTGCCAGCAGTTCACTTGAGGTCGCAGATACGCAGTATTTT. This codes for CASSSLEVADTQYF.